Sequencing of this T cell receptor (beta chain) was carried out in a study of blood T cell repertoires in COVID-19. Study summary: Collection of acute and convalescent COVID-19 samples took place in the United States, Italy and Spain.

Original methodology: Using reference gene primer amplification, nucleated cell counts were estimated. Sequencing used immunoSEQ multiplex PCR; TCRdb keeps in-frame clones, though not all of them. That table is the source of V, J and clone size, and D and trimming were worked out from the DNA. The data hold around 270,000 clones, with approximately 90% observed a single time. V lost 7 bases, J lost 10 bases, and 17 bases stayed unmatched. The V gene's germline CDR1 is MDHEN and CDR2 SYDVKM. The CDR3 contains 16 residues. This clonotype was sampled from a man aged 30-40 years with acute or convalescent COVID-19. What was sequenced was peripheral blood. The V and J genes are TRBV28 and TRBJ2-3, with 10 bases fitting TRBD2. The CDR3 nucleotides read TGTGCCAGCACAAACTTCAAGAGCGGGGGGGCCCTGGCGCAGTATTTT. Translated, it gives CASTNFKSGGALAQYF.